This TCR beta chain was captured in a study of human CD8 memory T cell subsets. The CDR3 is made up of 12 amino acids. Germline CDR1 is SEHNR and CDR2 is FQNEAQ (reference sequence). By UMI-labeled 5' RACE, the TCR beta libraries were made. In the original workflow: TCR beta libraries each contained about 3,000 to 20,000 functional CDR3 beta clonotypes. TCRdb re-called the 5' RACE reads, yielding one record per CDR3 amino acid sequence without DNA. None of the V and J calls come from the authors' own analysis; TCRdb made them. Recorded for this sample: roughly 7,000 distinct CDR3 sequences. Study findings and constraints: Greater diversity was suggested by Chao1 estimates for stem-like memory T cells than for precursor exhausted T cells.

From duplicate vials of 150,000 sorted CD8+ T cells per subset, RNA was isolated. Turning to this clonotype: Its cognate antigen is unknown.

The chain employs TRBV7-9 and TRBJ2-7. Sample: CD8+ T cells from PBMCs. This TCR was sampled from a human donor in good health. The CDR3 sequence is CASSLITPEQYF.